The rows below give T cell receptor beta chains drawn from one sample of a study of T cell changes during pregnancy in multiple sclerosis. This table comes from immunoSEQ multiplex PCR, and its TCRdb copy is limited to in-frame clones, with some not included. The table shows approximately 30,000 clones, with roughly 86% occurring only once. The source was CD8+ T cells from peripheral blood mononuclear cells, collected in the first trimester of pregnancy. The receptors were sampled from a female donor with multiple sclerosis, enrolled in a pregnancy study. Each CDR3 is given with its conserved first and last residue. The order of the fields is D gene, J gene, V gene, clone size, CDR3 DNA, CDR3 protein. A D gene is named only where the DNA matches it firmly. Size tells how often a clone was seen (once, few, many) or the class of an expanded clone, and some rows leave it out.

TRBD2,TRBJ2-3,TRBV7-8,-,TGTGCCAGCAGCTGGCGACTAGCGGGAGTGGCAGATACGCAGTATTTT,CASSWRLAGVADTQYF
-,TRBJ1-5,TRBV19,-,TGTGCCAGTAGTGTCAGGGATAGCAATCAGCCCCAGCATTTT,CASSVRDSNQPQHF
-,TRBJ2-7,TRBV7-9,-,TGTGCCAGCAGCGGAAGGAGGGCCTACGAGCAGTACTTC,CASSGRRAYEQYF
TRBD2,TRBJ2-5,TRBV6-1,few,TGTGCCAGCAGTGTAGAAGCGGGGGCGGGAGAGACCCAGTACTTC,CASSVEAGAGETQYF
-,TRBJ2-7,TRBV4-1,-,TGCGCCAGCAGCCAACATATTCGGGACACATACGAGCAGTACTTC,CASSQHIRDTYEQYF
TRBD2,TRBJ2-3,TRBV27,-,TGTGCCAGCAGTTTGGATCCCCTAGCGGCTAGCACAGATACGCAGTATTTT,CASSLDPLAASTDTQYF
-,TRBJ1-1,TRBV27,-,TGTGCCAGCAGTTTATCGAGACACGGGGGGACTGAAGCTTTCTTT,CASSLSRHGGTEAFF
-,TRBJ2-1,TRBV4-1,-,TGCGCCAGCAGCCAAGTCGGCTCCTACAATGAGCAGTTCTTC,CASSQVGSYNEQFF
TRBD1,TRBJ2-1,TRBV19,-,TGTGCCAGTAGTATAGTCCCCGGACAGGGGGATCAGTTCTTC,CASSIVPGQGDQFF
-,TRBJ2-2,TRBV9,-,TGTGCCAGCAGCGATCACGGCGGATTAAACACCGGGGAGCTGTTTTTT,CASSDHGGLNTGELFF